This entry describes one T cell receptor (beta chain). Its antigen is unknown. This sample is part of a study of OX40 agonist ivuxolimab in advanced cancers. Whole-study context: The group had a mean age of roughly 65 years, ranged from 23 to 79, and was 82.7% male. Three patients showed partial responses: one hepatocellular carcinoma and two cutaneous melanoma cases. Study-level points and caveats: The antigens recognized by the expanded peripheral T cells, that is their antigen specificity, were not determined.

The protocol was immunoSEQ multiplex PCR, while the TCRdb copy is restricted to in-frame clones and leaves out a portion. The repertoire holds 73,000 or so clones, 65% to 90% seen once, with approximately 0.75% in the top ten. Germline V gives CDR1 LNHNV, CDR2 YYDKDF (reference sequence). This CDR3 is 14 amino acids long. The V and J ends lost 1 base and 4 bases, in that order; junction bases with no gene match: 4. The sequence was obtained from an adult with an advanced solid tumor such as melanoma, head and neck, liver or kidney cancer. V is TRBV15 and J is TRBJ2-7; the match to TRBD1 covers 7 bases. The material sequenced was CD4+ or CD8+ T cells sorted from blood, taken in a trial of the OX40 agonist ivuxolimab. CDR3 sequence reads: CATSRADRVYEQYF. CDR3 nucleotides: TGTGCCACCAGCAGAGCCGACAGGGTTTACGAGCAGTACTTC.